A single sample gave rise to the 18 T cell receptor beta chains below, sequenced in a study of PD-L1 blockade in urothelial cancer. Specified time point: peripheral blood 6 weeks after treatment start. Sequencing used immunoSEQ multiplex PCR; TCRdb keeps in-frame clones, though not all of them. The sample records about 30,000 clones, 80% to 90% being singletons. Sequences were derived from PBMCs, sampled around atezolizumab (anti-PD-L1) treatment. The receptor set was obtained from an elderly man with urothelial cancer.

The chain carries TRBV6-1 and TRBJ2-5; 7 nucleotides match TRBD1. J was trimmed by 4 bases and V by 4 bases; bases with no gene match: 9. CDR1 and CDR2 (germline): MNHNS, SASEGT. The CDR3 extends over 15 amino acids. The CDR3 reads CASSGQGFGSETQYF. The CDR3 DNA follows: TGTGCCAGCAGTGGACAGGGATTCGGTTCAGAGACCCAGTACTTC.

The genes are TRBV5-1 and TRBJ2-3, with 9 bases that match TRBD2. J gave up 6 bases and V 0 bases, and 8 bases lay outside the gene matches. The CDR3 totals 16 residues. Germline lookup yields CDR1 SGHRS and CDR2 YFSETQ. The CDR3 nucleotides read TGCGCCAGCAGCTTGGCCGCGGGAGGGCCTATGGATACGCAGTATTTT. Amino acids: CASSLAAGGPMDTQYF.

The chain joins TRBV9 to TRBJ2-1, with 7 positions matching TRBD2. The CDR3 spans 16 residues. J gave up 3 bases and V 3 bases, and 9 bases lay outside the gene matches. Germline assignment: CDR1 SGDLS and CDR2 YYNGEE. For the CDR3, the DNA is TGTGCCAGCAGCGAGGGGATCGCTAGCGGCTACAATGAGCAGTTCTTC. Encoded protein: CASSEGIASGYNEQFF.

CDR3 sequence: CASSGRGQGIDEQFF. The CDR3 DNA is TGTGCCAGCAGTGGTCGAGGACAGGGGATCGATGAGCAGTTCTTC. This rearrangement joins TRBV6-1 to TRBJ2-1, with 9 bases that match TRBD1. The CDR3 extends over 15 amino acids. CDR1 MNHNS and CDR2 SASEGT come from the germline V gene. The V segment lost 4 bases and the J segment 8 bases; nucleotides outside the gene matches: 9.

This clone occurred once. V is TRBV10-3 and J is TRBJ2-7, with D unresolved. V was cut by 3 bases and J by 4 bases, with 4 bases left in between. The CDR3 loop spans 11 amino acids. CDR1 is ENHRY and CDR2 is SYGVKD in the germline V gene. The CDR3 DNA is TGTGCCATCAGTGACGGGTACGAGCAGTACTTC. It encodes CAISDGYEQYF.

The V gene is TRBV6-1, the J gene TRBJ2-7, with 10 bases fitting TRBD2. The CDR3 spans 14 residues. Germline V gene data show CDR1 as MNHNS and CDR2 as SASEGT. V lost 10 bases and J lost 3; bases outside the gene matches: 9. The chain's CDR3 is CATASGTSVYEQYF. The CDR3 DNA reads TGTGCCACGGCATCCGGGACTAGCGTCTACGAGCAGTACTTC.

This clone is a singleton in its sample. The V and J genes are TRBV10-3 and TRBJ2-2, with TRBD1 matching 10 bases. This CDR3 has 14 residues. Unmatched junction bases numbered 7, after V lost 11 bases and J lost 4 bases. CDR1 and CDR2 from the germline V gene are ENHRY and SYGVKD. The CDR3 DNA follows: TGTGCCCTTCTACGGGACAGGGGCACCGGGGAGCTGTTTTTT. Translating it yields CALLRDRGTGELFF.

The chain has TRBV28 and TRBJ2-1; D not certain. V was shortened by 5 bases and J by 0 bases, with 11 bases between the two germline ends. The CDR3 contains 15 residues. Germline CDR1 reads MDHEN; CDR2 reads SYDVKM. The CDR3 DNA follows: TGTGCCAGCAGTACCCGGGTCCGCTCCTACAATGAGCAGTTCTTC. This translates into CASSTRVRSYNEQFF.

V is TRBV6-6 and J is TRBJ2-1; D remains unclear. V shed 3 bases and J shed 4 bases, with 7 bases lying between them. Germline V gives CDR1 MNHNY, CDR2 SVGAGI (reference sequence). The length of the CDR3 is 13 residues. Here the CDR3 reads CASSYQRYNEQFF. The CDR3 DNA sequence: TGTGCCAGCAGTTATCAGAGGTACAATGAGCAGTTCTTC.

This chain connects TRBV5-1 to TRBJ2-7, with 10 bases that match TRBD2. Germline CDR1 and CDR2: SGHRS and YFSETQ. The CDR3 has 15 amino acids. Trimming removed 6 bases from V and 5 bases from J; junction bases left unmatched: 11. The CDR3 DNA reads as TGCGCCAGCACCTTAACAGGGACTAGCGCTCACGAGCAGTACTTC. This translates into CASTLTGTSAHEQYF.

V is TRBV30 and J is TRBJ1-1; 9 nucleotides match TRBD1. The CDR3 spans 14 residues. The germline V gene has CDR1 GTSNPN and CDR2 SVGIG (reference sequence). V gave up 1 base and J gave up 6 bases; unmatched junction bases: 6. The CDR3 bases are TGTGCCTGGAGTGCCGGGGACAGGGTCTCTGAAGCTTTCTTT. Amino acid sequence: CAWSAGDRVSEAFF.

The chain employs TRBV2 and TRBJ1-1, with D tentatively TRBD1 (6 bases). V was cut by 6 bases and J by 7 bases, with 18 bases left in between. The CDR3 consists of 14 residues. Germline-derived CDR1 and CDR2 are SNHLY and FYNNEI. CDR3 nucleotides: TGTGCCAGCAGCCAACAGGGTAATCGAGGTGAAGCTTTCTTT. It codes for CASSQQGNRGEAFF.

The chain recombines TRBV2 with TRBJ1-2, with 7 positions matching TRBD1. Germline CDR1 is SNHLY and CDR2 is FYNNEI. The CDR3 contains 13 residues. V shed 6 bases and J 8 bases; nucleotides not matched to a gene: 9. CDR3 nucleotides: TGTGCCAGCAGCCCACAGGGGCGGGGCGGCTACACCTTC. Protein: CASSPQGRGGYTF.

J is TRBJ2-7 and V is TRBV5-4, with 12 bases identical to TRBD2. The CDR3 covers 15 residues. Germline lookup yields CDR1 SGHNT and CDR2 YYREEE (reference sequence). V trimming: 3 bases; J trimming: 4 bases; junction bases outside the gene matches: 5. The CDR3 region has the DNA TGTGCCAGCAGCTCTGAGACTAGCGGGAGTTACGAGCAGTACTTC. Translation gives CASSSETSGSYEQYF.

The chain combines TRBV28 with TRBJ1-2; D gene unclear. CDR1 MDHEN and CDR2 SYDVKM come from the germline V gene. Trimming stripped 6 bases from V and 4 bases from J, with 12 bases between. CDR3 length: 13 amino acids. The CDR3 nucleotides are TGTGCCAGCAGAGACATGGCCACCTATGGCTACACCTTC. It codes for CASRDMATYGYTF.

This sequence joins TRBV21-1 and TRBJ2-4; the table gives TRBD2 as D, unverified against the DNA. TRBV21-1 is reported as a pseudogene. The CDR3 covers 16 residues. This CDR3 reads CASSNRIAVAKNIQYF. The CDR3 DNA reads as TGTGCCAGCAGCAATCGGATAGCGGTAGCCAAAAACATTCAGTACTTC.

V gene TRBV7-2 combines with J gene TRBJ2-1, with D possibly TRBD1 on 5 matching bases. Trimming stripped 2 bases from V and 0 bases from J, with 14 bases between. CDR3 length: 17 amino acids. Germline CDR1 SGHTA, CDR2 FQGNSA. The CDR3 reads CASSLSGGRGSYNEQFF. CDR3 nucleotide sequence: TGTGCCAGCAGCTTAAGTGGTGGTAGGGGCTCCTACAATGAGCAGTTCTTC. Using reference TRBV7-2 and TRBJ2-1 for the parts outside the CDR3, the full variable domain is GAGVSQSPSNKVTEKGKDVELRCDPISGHTALYWYRQSLGQGLEFLIYFQGNSAPDKSGLPSDRFSAERTGGSVSTLTIQRTQQEDSAVYLCASSLSGGRGSYNEQFFGPGTRLTVL.

This clone was observed a handful of times. This chain links TRBV5-1 with TRBJ2-3, with TRBD1 matching 8 bases. J gave up 6 bases and V 4 bases, and 1 base lay outside the gene matches. This CDR3 is built from 12 residues. In germline, CDR1 is SGHRS, CDR2 YFSETQ. CDR3 sequence: CASSDRGDTQYF. CDR3 in DNA: TGCGCCAGCAGCGACAGGGGTGATACGCAGTATTTT.